The clone carrying this T cell receptor (beta chain) was seen ten or more times. Its antigen is unknown. The source material, RNA transcripts, was used to amplify TCR beta CDR3 regions. The TCR CDR3 was amplified in a first-round RT-PCR using the HTBI primer set. TCRdb analysed the multiplex PCR reads with MiXCR anew, one entry per CDR3 protein. Of hundreds of thousands of distinct CDR3 sequences listed, around 15% are singletons. The sample belongs to a study of T cells in Graves' hyperthyroidism and ophthalmopathy. Study-level information: Peripheral blood sampling occurred at initial diagnosis, before any treatment. The study, taken as a whole, reports: Using 13 V-J features, a model discriminated ophthalmopathy from stable hyperthyroidism.

Per the germline V gene, CDR1 is ENHRY and CDR2 is SYGVKD. V lost 0 bases and J lost 6; bases outside the gene matches: 5. The CDR3 extends over 17 amino acids. The clonotype was recovered from an older woman with Graves' ophthalmopathy. The rearrangement joins TRBV10-3 to TRBJ2-1; 13 nucleotides agree with TRBD2. The sequenced sample consisted of blood. The CDR3, as DNA: TGTGCCATCAGTGAGTCGCCACTAGCGGGGGGGGGCAATGAGCAGTTCTTC. Protein product: CAISESPLAGGGNEQFF.